What follows are 14 T cell receptor beta chains derived from one specimen sequenced in a study of shared clonotypes between healthy human individuals. Sequencing used immunoSEQ multiplex PCR; TCRdb keeps in-frame clones, though not all of them. The profile shows under 600,000 clones, about 96% of them singletons. Sample: naive CD4+ T cells sorted from blood. Described subset: CD45RA+ positively selected. Receptors were obtained from a woman aged 25 to 45 in good health.

The chain employs TRBV29-1 and TRBJ2-5; no clear D gene. Germline V lookup: CDR1 SQVTM, CDR2 ANQGSEA. This CDR3 contains 12 residues. The V and J ends lost 1 base and 3 bases respectively, with 6 bases between them. This CDR3 is CSVEGSEETQYF. The CDR3 region has the DNA TGCAGCGTTGAAGGGAGCGAAGAGACCCAGTACTTC.

The chain combines TRBV18 with TRBJ2-3, with D unresolved. CDR1 and CDR2 (germline): KGHSH, LQKENI. The CDR3 is 14 residues long. The germline V and J ends were trimmed by 3 bases and 3 bases, with 10 bases remaining between them. The CDR3 region has the DNA TGTGCCAGCTCACCCTTAGATCAAACAGATACGCAGTATTTT. It codes for CASSPLDQTDTQYF.

The CDR3 region is CASSPQGLHIEAFF. CDR3 coding DNA: TGTGCCAGCAGCCCCCAGGGACTTCATATTGAAGCTTTCTTT. The V and J genes are TRBV9 and TRBJ1-1; TRBD1 might be the D (5 bases). Trimming removed 4 bases at V and 7 bases at J, with 17 bases between. Germline V gene sequence: CDR1 SGDLS, CDR2 YYNGEE. The CDR3 extends over 14 amino acids.

This chain uses TRBV27 with TRBJ1-1, with 10 bases identical to TRBD1. Trimming took 7 bases from V and 0 from J; bases not matched to a gene: 11. Germline lookup yields CDR1 MNHEY and CDR2 SMNVEV (reference sequence). The CDR3 runs 17 residues. CDR3 sequence: CASKMGQGTIMNTEAFF. The CDR3 DNA reads TGTGCCAGCAAAATGGGACAGGGGACAATCATGAACACTGAAGCTTTCTTT.

This chain uses TRBV5-8 with TRBJ2-1, with D perhaps TRBD1 or TRBD2 (5 bases each). CDR3 length equals 13 residues. CDR1 is SGHTS and CDR2 is YDEGEE in the germline V gene. The germline V and J ends were trimmed by 0 bases and 16 bases, with 17 bases remaining between them. The CDR3 loop reads CASSLAIRGADFF. The CDR3 DNA reads as TGTGCCAGCAGCTTGGCAATTCGGGGCGCGGACTTCTTC.

The chain carries TRBV7-6 and TRBJ2-7; 7 nucleotides align to TRBD1. The V gene end was trimmed by 2 bases and the J gene end by 4 bases; junction bases not matched to a gene: 5. Germline V CDR1 and CDR2: SGHVS, FNYEAQ. This CDR3 is built from 14 residues. The CDR3 reads CASSLPGQQYEQYF. The DNA for the CDR3 is TGTGCCAGCAGCTTACCGGGACAGCAGTACGAGCAGTACTTC.

The chain is built from TRBV7-9 and TRBJ2-7; unclear D gene. The germline V gene has CDR1 SEHNR and CDR2 FQNEAQ (reference sequence). The length of the CDR3 is 15 residues. Between the trimmed V and J ends, which lost 5 bases and 2 bases, there was a span of 16 bases. CDR3 loop: CASSRWADRTYEQYF. CDR3 bases: TGTGCCAGCAGCCGTTGGGCGGATCGCACCTACGAGCAGTACTTC.

The V call is TRBV19, the J call TRBJ2-3; D unclear. V dropped 4 bases and J dropped 3 bases, with 8 bases sitting between them. Germline values: CDR1 LNHDA, CDR2 SQIVND (reference sequence). The CDR3 spans 13 residues. The CDR3 coding sequence is TGTGCCAGTAGTAGCCCCCCAACAGATACGCAGTATTTT. Its protein is CASSSPPTDTQYF. The full variable domain, rest sourced from reference TRBV19 and TRBJ2-3, is DGGITQSPKYLFRKEGQNVTLSCEQNLNHDAMYWYRQDPGQGLRLIYYSQIVNDFQKGDIAEGYSVSREKKESFPLTVTSAQKNPTAFYLCASSSPPTDTQYFGPGTRLTVL.

The rearrangement joins TRBV7-2 to TRBJ2-3; D might be TRBD1 (5 bases). This CDR3 contains 15 residues. V shed 6 bases and J shed 0 bases, with 13 bases lying between them. From germline, CDR1 is SGHTA and CDR2 FQGNSA. Here the CDR3 reads CASRPRQNSTDTQYF. The CDR3 DNA reads TGTGCCAGCAGACCCAGACAGAATAGCACAGATACGCAGTATTTT. Complete variable domain (other parts from reference TRBV7-2 and TRBJ2-3): GAGVSQSPSNKVTEKGKDVELRCDPISGHTALYWYRQSLGQGLEFLIYFQGNSAPDKSGLPSDRFSAERTGGSVSTLTIQRTQQEDSAVYLCASRPRQNSTDTQYFGPGTRLTVL.

V usage is TRBV7-2 and J usage is TRBJ2-7, with 7 bases identical to TRBD1. The ends lost 1 base at V and 2 bases at J; junction bases unmatched: 5. Per the germline V gene, CDR1 is SGHTA and CDR2 is FQGNSA. This CDR3 comprises 15 residues. CDR3 bases: TGTGCCAGCAGCTTAGATTACAGGGGAACCTACGAGCAGTACTTC. It codes for CASSLDYRGTYEQYF.

In this sample, this clone turned up once. The V and J genes are TRBV27 and TRBJ2-1, with D perhaps matching TRBD2 (5 bases). V was shortened by 3 bases and J by 0 bases, with 6 bases between the two germline ends. Per germline, CDR1 MNHEY and CDR2 SMNVEV (reference sequence). The CDR3 contains 14 residues. This CDR3 is CASSFRGSYNEQFF. CDR3 nucleotide sequence: TGTGCCAGCAGTTTCCGGGGCTCCTACAATGAGCAGTTCTTC.

This clone was picked up one time. This chain connects TRBV19 to TRBJ2-7, with no clear D. CDR3 length: 15 residues. Germline loops: CDR1 LNHDA, CDR2 SQIVND (reference sequence). V was pared by 3 bases and J by 7 bases, with 19 bases between. The CDR3 is CASSIRPGPALEQYF. The CDR3 nucleotides are TGTGCCAGTAGTATTCGACCCGGACCAGCTTTGGAGCAGTACTTC.

The rearrangement joins TRBV7-2 to TRBJ2-7; D unresolved. Per the germline V gene, CDR1 is SGHTA and CDR2 is FQGNSA. This CDR3 is 15 amino acids long. V was trimmed by 1 base and J by 3 bases, leaving 13 bases between them. CDR3 in amino acids: CASSLEPGRYYEQYF. The CDR3 nucleotides are TGTGCCAGCAGCTTAGAGCCGGGTCGTTACTACGAGCAGTACTTC. Drawing the rest from reference TRBV7-2 and TRBJ2-7, the complete variable domain is GAGVSQSPSNKVTEKGKDVELRCDPISGHTALYWYRQSLGQGLEFLIYFQGNSAPDKSGLPSDRFSAERTGGSVSTLTIQRTQQEDSAVYLCASSLEPGRYYEQYFGPGTRLTVT.

The V gene is TRBV4-2, the J gene TRBJ2-1; either TRBD1 or TRBD2 may supply D (5 bases each). V was pared by 3 bases and J by 5 bases, with 17 bases between. The CDR3 totals 16 residues. Germline values: CDR1 LGHNA, CDR2 YNFKEQ. Written as DNA, the CDR3 is TGTGCCAGCAGCCACGGCCCTGAGTGGGGGAACAATGAGCAGTTCTTC. Encoded protein: CASSHGPEWGNNEQFF.